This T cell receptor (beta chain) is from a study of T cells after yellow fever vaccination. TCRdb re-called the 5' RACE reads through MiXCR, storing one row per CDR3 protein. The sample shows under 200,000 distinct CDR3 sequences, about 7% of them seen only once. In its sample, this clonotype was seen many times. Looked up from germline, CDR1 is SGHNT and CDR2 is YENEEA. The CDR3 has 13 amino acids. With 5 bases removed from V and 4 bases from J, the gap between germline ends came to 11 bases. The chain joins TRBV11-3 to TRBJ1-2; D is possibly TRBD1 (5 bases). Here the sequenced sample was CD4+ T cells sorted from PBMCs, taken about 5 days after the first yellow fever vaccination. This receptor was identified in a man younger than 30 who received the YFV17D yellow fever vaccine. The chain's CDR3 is CASSPRDGYGYTF. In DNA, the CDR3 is TGTGCCAGCAGCCCCCGGGACGGCTATGGCTACACCTTC.